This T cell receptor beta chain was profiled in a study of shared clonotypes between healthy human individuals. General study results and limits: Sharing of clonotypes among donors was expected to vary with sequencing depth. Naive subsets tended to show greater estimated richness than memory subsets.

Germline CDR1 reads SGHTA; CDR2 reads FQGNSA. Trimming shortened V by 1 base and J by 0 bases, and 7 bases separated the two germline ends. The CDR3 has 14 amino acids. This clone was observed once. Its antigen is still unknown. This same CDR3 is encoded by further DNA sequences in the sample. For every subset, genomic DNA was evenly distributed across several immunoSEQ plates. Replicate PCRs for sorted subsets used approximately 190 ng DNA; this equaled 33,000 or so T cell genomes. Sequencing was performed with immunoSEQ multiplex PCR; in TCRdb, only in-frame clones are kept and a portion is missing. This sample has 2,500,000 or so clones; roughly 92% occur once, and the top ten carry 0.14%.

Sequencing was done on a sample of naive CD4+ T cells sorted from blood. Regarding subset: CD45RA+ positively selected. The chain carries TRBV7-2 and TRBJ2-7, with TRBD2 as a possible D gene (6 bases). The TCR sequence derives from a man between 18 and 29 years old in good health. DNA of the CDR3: TGTGCCAGCAGCTTAGGCGGGAACTCCTACGAGCAGTACTTC. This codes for CASSLGGNSYEQYF.